These 27 T cell receptor beta chains were sequenced from one sample in a study of control samples from healthy donors and cancer patients. Produced via immunoSEQ multiplex PCR; TCRdb's table is partial and in-frame only. Of 55,000 to 90,000 clones in the sample, under 90% are singletons; the top ten hold over 25%. Sequences were obtained from blood. These receptors all come from a man aged 50 or older in good health.

V gene TRBV11-2 combines with J gene TRBJ1-2; 11 nucleotides agree with TRBD1. CDR3 size: 14 residues. Germline CDR1 and CDR2: SGHAT and FQNNGV. Unmatched junction bases numbered 8, after V lost 8 bases and J lost 6 bases. Written as DNA, the CDR3 is TGTGCCAGCGCCAAAGGGACAGGGGGTGATGGCTACACCTTC. Translating gives CASAKGTGGDGYTF.

The chain carries TRBV6-6 and TRBJ1-2; 7 nucleotides line up with TRBD1. The CDR3 is 17 amino acids. CDR1 and CDR2 from the germline V gene are MNHNY and SVGAGI (reference sequence). The V gene end was trimmed by 5 bases and the J gene end by 8 bases; junction bases not matched to a gene: 20. The CDR3: CASSPEGQILGGRGYTF. The DNA of the CDR3 is TGTGCCAGCAGTCCCGAGGGACAGATTCTCGGGGGGAGAGGCTACACCTTC.

The chain uses TRBV19 and TRBJ1-4, with unresolved D. This CDR3 contains 13 residues. The V gene's germline CDR1 is LNHDA and CDR2 SQIVND (reference sequence). The V and J ends lost 5 bases and 7 bases respectively, with 11 bases between them. DNA for the CDR3: TGTGCCAGTAGTTACCAGCGCACTGAAAAACTGTTTTTT. It is translated as CASSYQRTEKLFF.

The CDR3 coding sequence is TGTGCCAGCAGCCAAGTTTGGCAGGGGGGCTATGGCTACACCTTC. Residues: CASSQVWQGGYGYTF. The V and J genes are TRBV4-2 and TRBJ1-2; 7 nucleotides line up with TRBD1. The V segment lost 1 base and the J segment 4 bases; nucleotides outside the gene matches: 6. Per the germline V gene, CDR1 is LGHNA and CDR2 is YNFKEQ. This CDR3 is built from 15 residues.

The rearrangement joins TRBV18 to TRBJ2-1, with TRBD2 matching 8 bases. The CDR3 runs to 15 residues. V gave up 2 bases and J gave up 3 bases; unmatched junction bases: 3. Looked up from germline, CDR1 is KGHSH and CDR2 is LQKENI. In DNA form, the CDR3 reads TGTGCCAGCTCACCAGTAGCGGGGAGCTACAATGAGCAGTTCTTC. As protein: CASSPVAGSYNEQFF.

The V gene is TRBV6-4, the J gene TRBJ2-2; D possibly corresponds to TRBD1 (5 bases). From germline, CDR1 is MRHNA and CDR2 SNTAGT. V was cut by 4 bases and J by 6 bases, with 15 bases left in between. The CDR3 consists of 15 residues. CDR3 nucleotide sequence: TGTGCCAGCAGTGTGCGGTCAGGGCGGCCCGGGGAGCTGTTTTTT. It codes for CASSVRSGRPGELFF.

The rearrangement uses TRBV6-5 and TRBJ1-1, with TRBD1 matching 7 bases. This CDR3 region has 13 residues. Germline CDR1 is MNHEY and CDR2 is SVGAGI. V was clipped by 2 bases and J by 7 bases; unmatched bases: 4. CDR3 sequence (DNA): TGTGCCAGCAGTTACGCAGACAGGGATGAAGCTTTCTTT. Amino acid sequence: CASSYADRDEAFF.

The chain couples TRBV18 to TRBJ1-4; 7 bases fit TRBD1. The CDR3 runs 14 residues. Germline V gene lookup returns CDR1 KGHSH and CDR2 LQKENI. V lost 4 bases, J lost 7 bases, and 6 bases stayed unmatched. The CDR3 coding sequence is TGTGCCAGCTCACACGACAGGGTCGTTGAAAAACTGTTTTTT. Encoded protein: CASSHDRVVEKLFF.

The J gene is TRBJ2-1, the V gene TRBV30; a possible D gene is TRBD2 (7 bases). The CDR3 loop spans 13 amino acids. V shed 0 bases and J shed 8 bases, with 11 bases lying between them. The germline CDR1 and CDR2 sequences are GTSNPN and SVGIG (reference sequence). The CDR3 region has the DNA TGTGCCTGGAGTGTAGGGGGGGTATATGAGCAGTTCTTC. This encodes CAWSVGGVYEQFF.

V usage is TRBV28 and J usage is TRBJ1-4; D unresolved. Germline V gene data show CDR1 as MDHEN and CDR2 as SYDVKM. V lost 7 bases and J lost 8, with 14 bases in between. The CDR3 extends over 13 amino acids. The CDR3 nucleotides are TGTGCCAGCACCGGAAGGCCTAGGGAAAAACTGTTTTTT. Translating it yields CASTGRPREKLFF. Supplemented by reference TRBV28 and TRBJ1-4, the full variable domain reads DVKVTQSSRYLVKRTGEKVFLECVQDMDHENMFWYRQDPGLGLRLIYFSYDVKMKEKGDIPEGYSVSREKKERFSLILESASTNQTSMYLCASTGRPREKLFFGSGTQLSVL.

This chain joins TRBV19 and TRBJ1-5; TRBD1 matches 7 bases. The CDR3 contains 15 residues. Unmatched junction bases numbered 6, after V lost 3 bases and J lost 4 bases. Germline loops: CDR1 LNHDA, CDR2 SQIVND (reference sequence). The CDR3 DNA is TGTGCCAGTAGTATCTCGAAGGGGGCGAATCAGCCCCAGCATTTT. Its protein product is CASSISKGANQPQHF.

V and J are TRBV14 and TRBJ1-2; no definite D call. Germline V lookup: CDR1 SGHDN, CDR2 FVKESK. V gave up 1 base and J gave up 8 bases, with 11 bases separating them. CDR3 size: 13 residues. The CDR3 region has the DNA TGTGCCAGCAGCCAAGTATCAACCGCGGGCTACACCTTC. It yields the protein CASSQVSTAGYTF.

The chain links TRBV30 to TRBJ2-7, with no clear D. This CDR3 contains 12 residues. The germline V and J ends were trimmed by 2 bases and 4 bases, with 9 bases remaining between them. CDR1 is GTSNPN and CDR2 is SVGIG in the germline V gene (reference sequence). CDR3 amino acids: CAWSSAPYEQYF. In DNA form, the CDR3 reads TGTGCCTGGAGTTCCGCCCCGTACGAGCAGTACTTC.

The chain employs TRBV6-5 and TRBJ2-1; a possible D gene is TRBD2 (5 bases). The germline V gene has CDR1 MNHEY and CDR2 SVGAGI. The CDR3 is 15 amino acids. Trimming removed 3 bases from V and 10 bases from J, with 19 bases in between. The CDR3 DNA is TGTGCCAGCAGTTATCAATCAGGAGAACTAGAGGAGCAGTTCTTC. Translated, it gives CASSYQSGELEEQFF.

The chain joins TRBV12-3 or TRBV12-4 to TRBJ2-2; tentatively, D is TRBD2 (5 bases). The CDR3 contains 11 residues. The V end was cut by 9 bases, the J end by 5 bases, with 7 bases between. CDR3 DNA: TGTGCCAGTGGGGAGACCGGGGAGCTGTTTTTT. Amino acids: CASGETGELFF.

The chain has TRBV11-3 and TRBJ2-1; D remains unclear. The CDR3 extends over 15 amino acids. Germline V gene lookup returns CDR1 SGHNT and CDR2 YENEEA. V was pared by 0 bases and J by 7 bases, with 13 bases between. This chain's CDR3 is CASSLDNRKWNEQFF. DNA for the CDR3: TGTGCCAGCAGCTTAGATAACAGAAAATGGAATGAGCAGTTCTTC.

The V and J genes are TRBV28 and TRBJ1-5; 7 bases agree with TRBD1. This CDR3 has 14 amino acids. Germline-derived CDR1 and CDR2 are MDHEN and SYDVKM. V dropped 8 bases and J dropped 4; count of bases not matched to a gene: 8. CDR3 DNA: TGTGCCAGCGGGGAGGGGACAGTGAATCAGCCCCAGCATTTT. This codes for CASGEGTVNQPQHF.

This chain joins TRBV30 and TRBJ2-7; no clear D. Germline-derived CDR1 and CDR2 are GTSNPN and SVGIG (reference sequence). Deletions cut 3 bases from V and 2 bases from J, with 8 bases between. This CDR3 spans 12 amino acids. CDR3 sequence: CAWSPPAYEQYF. CDR3 sequence (DNA): TGTGCCTGGAGCCCCCCCGCCTACGAGCAGTACTTC.

The genes are TRBV7-2 and TRBJ2-7; tentative D call: TRBD2 (6 bases). The germline V gene encodes CDR1 SGHTA and CDR2 FQGNSA. Deletions cut 7 bases from V and 3 bases from J, with 25 bases between. The CDR3 covers 17 residues. The CDR3 nucleotides read TGTGCCAGCACCTCACGAGCTGCCGGGAGTAGGGGCTACGAGCAGTACTTC. Protein: CASTSRAAGSRGYEQYF.

V is TRBV23-1 and J is TRBJ2-7; D is ambiguous. TRBV23-1 is labeled an ORF, and its function is uncertain. Trimming removed 0 bases from V and 5 bases from J, with 14 bases in between. The CDR3 runs to 15 residues. The chain's CDR3 is CASSQSELLLHEQYF. In DNA, the CDR3 is TGCGCCAGCAGTCAATCGGAACTGCTGCTTCACGAGCAGTACTTC.

This chain connects TRBV14 to TRBJ2-7; TRBD1 might be the D (5 bases). The CDR3 spans 12 residues. Germline V gene data show CDR1 as SGHDN and CDR2 as FVKESK. The germline V and J ends were trimmed by 8 bases and 2 bases, with 10 bases remaining between them. The CDR3 nucleotides are TGTGCCAGCGCAGGGCACACCTACGAGCAGTACTTC. Its protein product is CASAGHTYEQYF.

This clone was detected only a few times. The chain links TRBV7-9 to TRBJ1-2; D is unclear. In germline, CDR1 is SEHNR, CDR2 FQNEAQ (reference sequence). The ends were cut back, 11 bases at V and 5 bases at J, with 21 bases in the middle. The CDR3 sequence is 14 residues long. The CDR3, as DNA: TGTGCCGGATCCGGGATCCAAAGTGGGTATGGCTACACCTTC. It encodes CAGSGIQSGYGYTF.

The gene calls are TRBV13 and TRBJ2-2, with D possibly being TRBD1 or TRBD2 (5 bases each). The V gene lost 4 bases and the J gene lost 0 bases, with 12 bases spanning the gap. The CDR3 is made up of 16 amino acids. The germline V gene has CDR1 PRHDT and CDR2 FYEKMQ (reference sequence). CDR3 sequence: CASSSGLNTNTGELFF. The CDR3 nucleotides read TGTGCCAGCAGCTCGGGGCTGAACACGAACACCGGGGAGCTGTTTTTT.

The rearrangement joins TRBV6-6 to TRBJ2-3; weak D call: TRBD2 (5 bases). Germline CDR1 is MNHNY and CDR2 is SVGAGI (reference sequence). Trimming stripped 6 bases from V and 0 bases from J, with 13 bases between. This CDR3 region has 15 residues. The CDR3 nucleotides are TGTGCCAGCAGCATGGGAGTAGGTAGCACAGATACGCAGTATTTT. It codes for CASSMGVGSTDTQYF.

The chain employs TRBV9 and TRBJ1-6, with D maybe TRBD1 (5 bases). The ends were cut back, 2 bases at V and 8 bases at J, with 11 bases in the middle. This CDR3 spans 14 amino acids. The germline V gene encodes CDR1 SGDLS and CDR2 YYNGEE. CDR3 in amino acids: CASSVKGGDSPLHF. CDR3 coding DNA: TGTGCCAGCAGCGTTAAGGGAGGGGATTCACCCCTCCACTTT.

This chain connects TRBV18 to TRBJ2-5, with 9 bases aligning to TRBD1. The CDR3 contains 16 residues. The V and J ends lost 1 base and 5 bases, in that order; junction bases with no gene match: 8. Germline loops: CDR1 KGHSH, CDR2 LQKENI. This CDR3 reads CASSPLVQGASETQYF. The CDR3 DNA sequence: TGTGCCAGCTCACCACTCGTACAGGGGGCGTCGGAGACCCAGTACTTC.

The chain has TRBV6-5 and TRBJ1-1; D is unresolved. Germline V gene lookup returns CDR1 MNHEY and CDR2 SVGAGI. The V and J ends lost 0 bases and 1 base respectively, with 9 bases between them. The CDR3 has 15 residues. Here the CDR3 reads CASSYSLTANTEAFF. The CDR3 region has the DNA TGTGCCAGCAGTTACTCTTTGACTGCGAACACTGAAGCTTTCTTT.